The 2 T cell receptor beta chains presented below share a single source sample, sequenced in a study of vaccination and CD4 T cells after COVID-19 (dated by TCRdb to the early 2020s). Libraries were prepared through PCR. Sequenced on an Illumina iSeq 100. At the Johns Hopkins FTIC core, DNA from the cultured CD4+ T cells underwent TCR sequencing with the Oncomine TCR Beta short-read assay. Using fastp trimming at Q25 and MiXCR clonotype assembly, TCRdb reanalyzed the public sequencing data and kept in-frame beta chains. All rows with the same CDR3 protein become a single entry with the most common DNA and genes. The sample profile shows about 3,900 distinct CDR3 sequences; around 70% of them were found once. The ten most abundant clones make up approximately 36% of the sample. Their target antigens are unknown. The treatment or condition label corresponds to: approximately nine-day PBMC culture with coronavirus spike peptide pools or control peptides (ViraFEST assay).

The sample was CD4+ T cells from blood, cultured in vitro. The source is a human donor who had recovered from COVID-19.

The chain links TRBV6-4 to TRBJ1-5; D is perhaps TRBD1 (5 bases). Germline V CDR1 and CDR2: MRHNA, SNTAGT. Trimming stripped 6 bases from V and 6 bases from J, with 12 bases between. The CDR3 length is 13 residues. CDR3 in DNA: TGTGCCAGCAGCCAGGGTCTATCTCAGCCCCAGCATTTT. Amino acid sequence: CASSQGLSQPQHF.

This clonotype was observed a few times. The J gene is TRBJ2-2, the V gene TRBV20-1; 8 nucleotides agree with TRBD1. V shed 4 bases, J shed 1 base, and the junction held 5 bases outside the gene matches. The V gene's germline CDR1 is DFQATT and CDR2 SNEGSKA (reference sequence). This CDR3 spans 15 amino acids. DNA of the CDR3: TGCAGTGCTACCGGACAGGGATGGAACACCGGGGAGCTGTTTTTT. Its translation is CSATGQGWNTGELFF.